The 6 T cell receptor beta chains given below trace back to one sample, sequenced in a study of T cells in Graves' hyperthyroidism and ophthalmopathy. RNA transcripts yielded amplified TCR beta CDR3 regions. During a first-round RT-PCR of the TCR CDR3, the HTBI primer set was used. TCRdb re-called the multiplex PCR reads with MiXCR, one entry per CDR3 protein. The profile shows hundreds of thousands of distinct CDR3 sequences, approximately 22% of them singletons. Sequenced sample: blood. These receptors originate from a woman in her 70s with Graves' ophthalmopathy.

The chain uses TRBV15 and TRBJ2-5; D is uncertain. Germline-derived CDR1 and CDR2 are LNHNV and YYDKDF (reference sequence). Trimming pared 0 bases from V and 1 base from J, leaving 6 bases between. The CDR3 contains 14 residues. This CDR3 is CATSREGFQETQYF. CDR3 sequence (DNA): TGTGCCACCAGCAGAGAGGGTTTCCAAGAGACCCAGTACTTC.

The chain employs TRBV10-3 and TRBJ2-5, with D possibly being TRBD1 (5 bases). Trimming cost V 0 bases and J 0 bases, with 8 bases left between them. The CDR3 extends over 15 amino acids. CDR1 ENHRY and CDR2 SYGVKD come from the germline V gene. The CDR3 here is CAISESRTNQETQYF. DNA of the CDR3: TGTGCCATCAGTGAGTCGAGGACAAACCAAGAGACCCAGTACTTC.

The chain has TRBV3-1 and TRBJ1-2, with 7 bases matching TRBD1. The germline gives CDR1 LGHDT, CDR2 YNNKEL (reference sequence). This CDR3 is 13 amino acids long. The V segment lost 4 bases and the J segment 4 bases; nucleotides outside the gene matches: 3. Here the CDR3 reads CASSRRDSYGYTF. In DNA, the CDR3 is TGTGCCAGCAGCCGACGGGACAGCTATGGCTACACCTTC.

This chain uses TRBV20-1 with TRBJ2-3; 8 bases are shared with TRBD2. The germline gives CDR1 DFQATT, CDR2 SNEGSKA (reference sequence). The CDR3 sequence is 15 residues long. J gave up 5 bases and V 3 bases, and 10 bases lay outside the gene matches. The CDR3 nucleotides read TGCAGTGCTAGCGGGTGGGCGGGAGGTGTAGATACGCAGTATTTT. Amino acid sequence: CSASGWAGGVDTQYF.

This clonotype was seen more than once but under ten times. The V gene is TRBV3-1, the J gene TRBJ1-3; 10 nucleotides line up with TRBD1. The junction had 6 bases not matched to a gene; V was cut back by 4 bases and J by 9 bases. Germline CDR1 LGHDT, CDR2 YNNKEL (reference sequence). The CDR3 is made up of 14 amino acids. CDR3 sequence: CASSRGQGLGTIYF. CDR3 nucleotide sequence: TGTGCCAGCAGCCGGGGACAGGGGCTCGGCACCATATATTTT.

Here the CDR3 DNA reads TGTGCCAGCAGCAGGGGGGGTATCTCTGGGGCCAACGTCCTGACTTTC. It specifies CASSRGGISGANVLTF. The gene calls are TRBV7-9 and TRBJ2-6; maybe TRBD2 (7 bases). V shed 5 bases and J shed 0 bases, with 11 bases lying between them. The CDR3 length is 16 residues. Germline CDR1 is SEHNR and CDR2 is FQNEAQ (reference sequence).